One and the same sample provided the 17 T cell receptor beta chains below, sequenced in a study of early T cells in non-severe SARS-CoV-2 infection. TCRdb re-called the 5' RACE reads through MiXCR, storing one row per CDR3 protein. The table has tens of thousands of distinct CDR3 sequences, approximately 11% seen once. Sequenced sample: whole blood. The origin of the receptors is an adult who was a healthcare worker with PCR-confirmed SARS-CoV-2 infection or an uninfected control (not recorded which).

The chain couples TRBV5-6 to TRBJ1-1; D ambiguous. Germline CDR1 is SGHDT and CDR2 is YYEEEE. CDR3 size: 9 residues. V dropped 4 bases and J dropped 11 bases, with 6 bases sitting between them. This chain's CDR3 is CASSPGAFF. The CDR3 nucleotides are TGTGCCAGCAGCCCCGGGGCTTTCTTT.

This clonotype was counted ten times or more. This chain uses TRBV30 with TRBJ1-5; the D is unclear. V dropped 6 bases and J dropped 6 bases, with 12 bases sitting between them. Germline V CDR1 and CDR2: GTSNPN, SVGIG (reference sequence). This CDR3 contains 12 residues. CDR3 residues: CACLPEGQPQHF. CDR3 nucleotide sequence: TGTGCCTGCCTTCCTGAGGGTCAGCCCCAGCATTTT.

This clonotype was seen ten or more times. The J gene is TRBJ1-3, the V gene TRBV19; no clear D. The V end was cut by 3 bases, the J end by 2 bases, with 11 bases between. Germline loops: CDR1 LNHDA, CDR2 SQIVND (reference sequence). The CDR3 has 15 residues. DNA of the CDR3: TGTGCCAGTAGTATGGATCAAGGGACTGGAAACACCATATATTTT. It translates to CASSMDQGTGNTIYF.

This clonotype was seen ten or more times. The CDR3: CATSDRAWGSSYNEQFF. The DNA for the CDR3 is TGTGCCACCAGTGACCGGGCTTGGGGAAGCTCCTACAATGAGCAGTTCTTC. This sequence joins TRBV24-1 and TRBJ2-1; no firm D call. Germline loops: CDR1 KGHDR, CDR2 SFDVKD. Trimming shortened V by 4 bases and J by 0 bases, and 15 bases separated the two germline ends. The CDR3 has 17 residues.

The rearrangement joins TRBV12-3 or TRBV12-4 to TRBJ2-3, with D maybe TRBD2 (6 bases). The CDR3 loop spans 15 amino acids. V was shortened by 7 bases and J by 1 base, with 15 bases between the two germline ends. The CDR3 here is CASTLSSDGTDTQYF. Here the CDR3 DNA reads TGTGCCAGCACGTTATCTAGCGATGGCACAGATACGCAGTATTTT.

The sample holds a few counts of this clonotype. The J gene is TRBJ2-3, the V gene TRBV7-2; D is unresolved. Deletions cut 0 bases from V and 0 bases from J, with 4 bases between. Germline CDR1 is SGHTA and CDR2 is FQGNSA. This CDR3 comprises 14 residues. The CDR3 bases are TGTGCCAGCAGCTTAGCGGAGAGCACAGATACGCAGTATTTT. This translates into CASSLAESTDTQYF.

This clonotype was counted many times. J is TRBJ2-5 and V is TRBV7-2; maybe TRBD1 (6 bases). V was trimmed by 6 bases and J by 3 bases, leaving 11 bases between them. This CDR3 is built from 13 residues. Germline V gene data show CDR1 as SGHTA and CDR2 as FQGNSA. The CDR3 DNA sequence: TGTGCCAGCAGTCGTTACAGGGAAGAGACCCAGTACTTC. Residues: CASSRYREETQYF.

This clonotype was seen many times. The rearrangement joins TRBV27 to TRBJ1-3, with 7 bases aligning to TRBD1. There are 14 residues in the CDR3. Looked up from germline, CDR1 is MNHEY and CDR2 is SMNVEV (reference sequence). V shed 7 bases, J shed 3 bases, and the junction held 6 bases outside the gene matches. The CDR3: CASTAGGVGNTIYF. As DNA, the CDR3 is TGTGCCAGCACTGCAGGGGGAGTTGGAAACACCATATATTTT.

This rearrangement joins TRBV6-2 or TRBV6-3 to TRBJ1-1, with D possibly TRBD1 on 5 matching bases. The CDR3 length is 12 residues. Trimming stripped 2 bases from V and 6 bases from J, with 7 bases between. Germline assignment: CDR1 MNHEY and CDR2 SVGEGT. The CDR3 is CASSYRGAEAFF. The CDR3 nucleotides read TGTGCCAGCAGTTACCGGGGGGCTGAAGCTTTCTTT.

This clonotype was recorded at least ten times. This rearrangement joins TRBV3-1 to TRBJ2-2, with D unresolved. Germline lookup yields CDR1 LGHDT and CDR2 YNNKEL (reference sequence). CDR3 length: 12 residues. CDR3 protein: CVVPSNTGELFF. The DNA of the CDR3 is TGTGTCGTCCCGTCGAACACCGGGGAGCTGTTTTTT.

This clonotype was found many times. This chain uses TRBV6-2 or TRBV6-3 with TRBJ1-5; D not certain. Trimming took 1 base from V and 4 from J, leaving 8 bases between them. The CDR3 length is 14 residues. Germline V gene sequence: CDR1 MNHEY, CDR2 SVGEGT. The CDR3 is CASSYLLANQPQHF. The CDR3 region has the DNA TGTGCCAGCAGTTACTTGCTCGCTAATCAGCCCCAGCATTTT.

This clonotype was observed a handful of times. This chain links TRBV10-1 with TRBJ2-5; tentatively, D is TRBD1 or TRBD2 (6 bases each). V lost 11 bases, J lost 0 bases, and 22 bases lay in between. CDR3 length: 16 residues. CDR1 WNHNN and CDR2 SYGVQD come from the germline V gene (reference sequence). CDR3 DNA sequence: TGCGCCGCCGACCGGAGGGGGGCGGTATACCAAGAGACCCAGTACTTC. It is translated as CAADRRGAVYQETQYF.

This clonotype has only a few counts. The chain combines TRBV29-1 with TRBJ2-6; tentatively, D is TRBD1 or TRBD2 (7 bases each). V was pared by 8 bases and J by 2 bases, with 19 bases between. Germline V gene sequence: CDR1 SQVTM, CDR2 ANQGSEA. The CDR3 runs to 16 residues. CDR3 protein: CSPGGGGVPGANVLTF. For the CDR3, the DNA is TGCAGCCCTGGGGGAGGGGGCGTTCCTGGGGCCAACGTCCTGACTTTC.

On this clonotype: A much bigger clone sits one base away, suggesting this may be a read error. The rearrangement joins TRBV9 to TRBJ2-1; D is uncertain. V lost 6 bases to trimming and J lost 4 bases, with 11 bases between them. CDR1 and CDR2 (germline): SGDLS, YYNGEE. This CDR3 contains 13 residues. CDR3 nucleotides: TGTGCCAGCAACTCGGACCATTACAATGAGCAGTTCTTC. This codes for CASNSDHYNEQFF. Combining the CDR3 with reference TRBV9 and TRBJ2-1 gives the whole variable domain DSGVTQTPKHLITATGQRVTLRCSPRSGDLSVYWYQQSLDQGLQFLIQYYNGEERAKGNILERFSAQQFPDLHSELNLSSLELGDSALYFCASNSDHYNEQFFGPGTRLTVL.

The chain is built from TRBV24-1 and TRBJ2-3; D is uncertain. The CDR3 spans 15 residues. Germline loops: CDR1 KGHDR, CDR2 SFDVKD. V dropped 9 bases and J dropped 1 base, with 16 bases sitting between them. CDR3 nucleotides: TGTGCCACCGCAGACACTAATTGGGGCACAGATACGCAGTATTTT. Translating gives CATADTNWGTDTQYF.

This clonotype was counted ten times or more. The chain employs TRBV19 and TRBJ2-3, with no clear D. Germline CDR1 reads LNHDA; CDR2 reads SQIVND (reference sequence). V lost 6 bases and J lost 6, with 13 bases in between. This CDR3 is 13 amino acids long. CDR3 residues: CASSPSVGDTQYF. The CDR3 DNA is TGTGCCAGTAGCCCTTCCGTAGGTGATACGCAGTATTTT.

The CDR3 bases are TGTGCCAGCAGCTTAGTTTACGGACAGGGGCAGAAGAATGAGCAGTTCTTC. Its translation is CASSLVYGQGQKNEQFF. The chain links TRBV11-2 to TRBJ2-1; 9 nucleotides match TRBD1. Germline values: CDR1 SGHAT, CDR2 FQNNGV. V trimming: 1 base; J trimming: 7 bases; junction bases outside the gene matches: 11. The CDR3 covers 17 residues.